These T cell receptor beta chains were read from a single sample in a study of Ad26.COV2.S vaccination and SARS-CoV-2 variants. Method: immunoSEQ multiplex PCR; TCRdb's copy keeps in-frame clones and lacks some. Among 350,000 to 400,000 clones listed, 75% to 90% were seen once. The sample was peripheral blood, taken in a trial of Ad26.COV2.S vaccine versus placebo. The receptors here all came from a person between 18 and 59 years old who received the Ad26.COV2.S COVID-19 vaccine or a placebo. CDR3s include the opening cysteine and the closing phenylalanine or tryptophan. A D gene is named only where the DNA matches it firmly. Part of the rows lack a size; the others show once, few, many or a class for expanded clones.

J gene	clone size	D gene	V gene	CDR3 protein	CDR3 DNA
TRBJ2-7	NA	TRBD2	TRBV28	CASSFGLAEYEQYF	TGTGCCAGCAGTTTTGGCCTAGCGGAGTACGAGCAGTACTTC
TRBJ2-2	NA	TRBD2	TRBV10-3	CAISEAAGGTNTGELFF	TGTGCCATCAGTGAAGCGGCGGGAGGTACGAACACCGGGGAGCTGTTTTTT
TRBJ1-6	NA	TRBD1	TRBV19	CASTLDRGRSPLHF	TGTGCCAGTACCCTGGACAGGGGTCGGTCACCCCTCCACTTT
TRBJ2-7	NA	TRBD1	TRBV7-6	CASSLAGRDRGDEQYF	TGTGCCAGCAGCTTAGCCGGTAGGGACAGGGGCGACGAGCAGTACTTC
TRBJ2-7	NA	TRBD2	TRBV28	CASSSPSGRAYEQYF	TGTGCCAGCAGTTCCCCTAGCGGGAGGGCCTACGAGCAGTACTTC
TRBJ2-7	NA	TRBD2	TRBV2	CASSDSGRSYEQYF	TGTGCCAGCAGTGATAGCGGGCGTTCCTACGAGCAGTACTTC
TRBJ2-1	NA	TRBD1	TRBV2	CASSYRGPSYNEQFF	TGTGCCAGCAGTTACAGGGGACCCTCCTACAATGAGCAGTTCTTC
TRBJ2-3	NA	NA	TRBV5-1	CASSLAGTTSTDTQYF	TGCGCCAGCAGCTTGGCCGGAACGACTAGCACAGATACGCAGTATTTT
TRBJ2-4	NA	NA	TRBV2	CASKSGPSIQYF	TGTGCCAGCAAGTCAGGGCCTAGCATTCAGTACTTC
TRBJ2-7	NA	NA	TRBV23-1	CASSQHGGHLVEEQYF	TGCGCCAGCAGTCAGCATGGCGGGCACCTGGTTGAAGAGCAGTACTTC
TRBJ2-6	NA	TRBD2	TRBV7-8	CASTPGGVGANVLTF	TGTGCCAGCACCCCGGGAGGGGTAGGAGCCAACGTCCTGACTTTC
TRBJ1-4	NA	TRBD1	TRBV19	CACGGGGFEKLFF	TGTGCCTGTGGAGGAGGGGGCTTTGAAAAACTGTTTTTT
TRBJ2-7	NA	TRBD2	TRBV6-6	CASSRLAEGPYEQYF	TGTGCCAGCAGCCGACTAGCGGAGGGCCCCTACGAGCAGTACTTC
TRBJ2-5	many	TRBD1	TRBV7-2	CASSLARGLQETQYF	TGTGCCAGCAGCTTAGCGAGGGGGCTCCAAGAGACCCAGTACTTC
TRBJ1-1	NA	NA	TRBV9	CASSISGSTEAFF	TGTGCCAGCAGCATATCCGGGAGCACTGAAGCTTTCTTT
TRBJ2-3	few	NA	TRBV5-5	CASSLGVSGTDTQYF	TGTGCCAGCAGCTTGGGCGTATCAGGGACAGATACGCAGTATTTT
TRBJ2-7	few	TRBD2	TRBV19	CASSTGLAGDIPYEQYF	TGTGCCAGTAGTACGGGACTAGCGGGAGACATCCCCTACGAGCAGTACTTC
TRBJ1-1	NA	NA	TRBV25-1	CASSRLPGRAFF	TGTGCCAGCAGTCGACTGCCCGGGCGGGCTTTCTTT
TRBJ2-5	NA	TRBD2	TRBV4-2	CASSQETSGRETQYF	TGTGCCAGCAGCCAAGAGACTAGCGGGAGAGAGACCCAGTACTTC
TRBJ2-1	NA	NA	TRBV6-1	CASSELVGSYNEQFF	TGTGCCAGCAGTGAACTAGTAGGTTCCTACAATGAGCAGTTCTTC
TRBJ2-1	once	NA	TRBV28	CASNLLASNEQFF	TGTGCCAGCAACCTATTAGCGTCCAATGAGCAGTTCTTC
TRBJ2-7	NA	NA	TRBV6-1	CASSDRKHTEQYF	TGTGCCAGCAGTGATAGAAAGCATACCGAGCAGTACTTC
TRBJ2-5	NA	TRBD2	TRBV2	CASKPGTSGLETQYF	TGTGCCAGCAAACCCGGGACTAGTGGATTGGAGACCCAGTACTTC
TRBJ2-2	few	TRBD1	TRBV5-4	CASSPSTGPNTGELFF	TGTGCCAGCAGCCCATCGACAGGGCCGAACACCGGGGAGCTGTTTTTT
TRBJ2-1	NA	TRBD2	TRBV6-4	CASQPTWTSDEQFF	TGTGCCAGCCAGCCAACCTGGACTAGCGATGAGCAGTTCTTC
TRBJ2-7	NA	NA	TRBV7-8	CASSLGGPYEQYF	TGTGCCAGCAGCTTGGGGGGGCCCTACGAGCAGTACTTC
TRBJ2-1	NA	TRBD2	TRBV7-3	CASSRDSGTLRQFF	TGTGCCAGCAGCCGAGATAGCGGGACCTTGCGGCAGTTCTTC
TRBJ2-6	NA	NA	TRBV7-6	CASSLALSGANVLTF	TGTGCCAGCAGCTTAGCACTCTCTGGGGCCAACGTCCTGACTTTC
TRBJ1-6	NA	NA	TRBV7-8	CASSLGPKRGNSPLHF	TGTGCCAGCAGCTTAGGTCCGAAACGAGGGAATTCACCCCTCCACTTT
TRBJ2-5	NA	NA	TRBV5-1	CASSLTFGGDSHF	TGCGCCAGCAGCTTGACTTTTGGTGGGGACTCCCACTTC
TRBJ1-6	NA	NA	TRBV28	CASSTKSPLHF	TGTGCCAGCAGCACAAAATCACCCCTCCACTTT
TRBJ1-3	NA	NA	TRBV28	CASSRLNLGDTIYF	TGTGCCAGCAGTAGATTGAACCTGGGGGACACCATATATTTT
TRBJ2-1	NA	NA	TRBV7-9	CASSLFGPQDNEQFF	TGTGCCAGCAGCTTATTCGGACCACAGGACAATGAGCAGTTCTTC
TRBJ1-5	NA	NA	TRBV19	CASSIKTAPHQPQHF	TGTGCCAGTAGTATTAAGACAGCCCCTCATCAGCCCCAGCATTTT
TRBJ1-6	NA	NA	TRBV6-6	CASSRDRDGSSYNSPLHF	TGTGCCAGCAGTCGAGACCGGGACGGGAGCTCCTATAATTCACCCCTCCACTTT
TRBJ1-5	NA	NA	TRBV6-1	CASSGLASDSNQPQHF	TGTGCCAGCAGTGGTCTGGCCAGCGATAGCAATCAGCCCCAGCATTTT
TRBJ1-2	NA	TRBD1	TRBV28	CASSLSGPGQGSTGYTF	TGTGCCAGCAGTTTATCAGGCCCGGGACAGGGGAGTACTGGCTACACCTTC
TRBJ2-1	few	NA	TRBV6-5	CASRDSGGNNEQFF	TGTGCCAGCAGGGATAGCGGAGGCAACAATGAGCAGTTCTTC
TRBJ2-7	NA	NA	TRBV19	CASSMRTGESSYEQYF	TGTGCCAGTAGTATGAGGACCGGGGAAAGCTCCTACGAGCAGTACTTC
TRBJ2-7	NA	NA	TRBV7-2	CASSFNRESYEQYF	TGTGCCAGCAGCTTTAACAGGGAGAGCTACGAGCAGTACTTC
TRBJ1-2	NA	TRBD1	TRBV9	CASSVAPYGTGGRGYTF	TGTGCCAGCAGCGTAGCCCCCTACGGGACAGGGGGAAGGGGCTACACCTTC
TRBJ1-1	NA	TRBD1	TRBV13	CASSLTGVGVTEAFF	TGTGCCAGCAGCTTGACAGGGGTTGGGGTCACTGAAGCTTTCTTT
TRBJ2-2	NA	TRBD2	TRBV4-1	CASSPLGGGAGTGELFF	TGCGCCAGCAGCCCCTTGGGGGGGGGAGCGGGCACCGGGGAGCTGTTTTTT